This T cell receptor beta chain is drawn from a study of PD-1 and CTLA-4 blockade in melanoma (dated by TCRdb to the early 2020s). About the full investigation: In patients with melanoma, the researchers looked at the effects of CTLA-4 blockade versus PD-1 blockade on the CD8 T cell response that was melanoma-reactive.

The library was made by the immunoSEQ multiplex PCR assay. Imported from immuneACCESS, the table was reduced by TCRdb to in-frame sequences with V and J called. These copies leave out some clones; in studies compared against another copy, an unresolved V gene accounts for under half, and the cause of the remainder is not known. Recorded for this sample are 15,000 to 20,000 clones; 65% to 75% of them occurred a single time. The ten largest make up approximately 16% of the sample. This clone has more than one count but fewer than ten. The antigen this receptor binds is unknown. There are no base qualities to consult, and no much larger clone falls within one base. CDR1 and CDR2 were assigned from the germline V gene as MNHEY and SVGAGI. Trimming removed 0 bases from V and 3 bases from J; the gene matches leave 2 bases unexplained. The CDR3 measures 16 amino acids from cysteine to phenylalanine. Of all the DNA, just the CDR3 is kept, 48 bases in frame from base 1.

Sequencing used CD8+ T cells from peripheral blood, obtained before anti-PD-1 treatment. The receptor comes from a human donor with melanoma. The rearrangement combines TRBV6-5 with TRBJ2-7; TRBD2 agrees with 13 junctional bases. Read as DNA, the sequence is TGTGCCAGCAGTTACTCTCGGACTAGCGGGAGCTACGAGCAGTACTTC. Its protein product is CASSYSRTSGSYEQYF.